This TCR beta chain was recovered during a study of CD8 T cells in Susac syndrome. When the RNA was reverse transcribed, random hexamers were used with an input of roughly 0.5 to 1 ug. TCRdb independently ran MiXCR on the immunoSEQ multiplex PCR reads; one entry per CDR3 protein. The table has more than 200,000 distinct CDR3 sequences, around 95% seen once. CDR1 is SGHTA and CDR2 is FQGNSA in the germline V gene. The CDR3 consists of 15 residues. V lost 6 bases to trimming and J lost 5 bases, with 19 bases between them. This clonotype appeared once. CD8+ and CD4+ T cells circulating in blood were sequenced for TCR beta.

The rearrangement links TRBV7-2 to TRBJ2-5; no firm D call. The TCR was taken from a human donor with multiple sclerosis. Sequencing was carried out using CD4+ T cells from PBMCs. CDR3 in amino acids: CASSSQWAGSETQYF. The CDR3, as DNA: TGTGCCAGCAGTTCCCAGTGGGCCGGTAGTGAGACCCAGTACTTC.